The sequence of this T cell receptor (beta chain) was determined in a study of Ad26.COV2.S vaccination and SARS-CoV-2 variants (dated by TCRdb to about 2021). For the study in its entirety: Donors in the vaccine arm were drawn from COV1001, a multicentre, randomized, double-blind, placebo-controlled phase I-IIa trial testing Ad26.COV2.S in healthy adults. Ad26.COV2.S was administered intramuscularly at a dose of 5x10^10 or 1x10^11 viral particles, either as one shot or as two shots given 56 days apart. Throughout the experiments and outcome assessment, investigators stayed blinded to trial group allocation. A total of 32 samples were included in the TCR-sequenced set, comprising some 20 Ad26.COV2.S vaccine recipients, 5 placebo recipients and 8 SARS-CoV-2 convalescent individuals. The specificity and breadth of SARS-CoV-2-reactive T cell receptors after Ad26.COV2.S vaccination were assessed by TCRbeta repertoire sequencing. Participants in the trial were split at random into five groups of five each, receiving low-dose or high-dose Ad26.COV2.S once or twice, or else placebo on both occasions.

TCRbeta CDR3 regions were sequenced with the immunoSEQ Assay. After extraction, genomic DNA underwent amplification by bias-controlled multiplex PCR, followed by high-throughput sequencing. In the original analysis: To quantify the absolute abundance of every unique TCRbeta CDR3 region, sequences were collapsed and filtered. T cell fraction was estimated by normalization of TCRbeta template counts to usable DNA, with usable DNA being measured through amplification of reference genes present in all nucleated cells. Repertoire TCRs were annotated as SARS-CoV-2-specific when V gene, CDR3 amino acid sequence and J gene were exactly matched to a known reactive TCR set. The reference SARS-CoV-2 TCR set was derived from MIRA and filtered for enrichment in COVID-19-positive ImmuneCODE repertoires, a step that removed public or cross-reactive TCRs. Using the MIRA antigens, annotated TCRs were further analysed by specific ORF or by position within an ORF. Breadth was defined as the number of annotated unique rearrangements divided by the total number of unique productive rearrangements, and depth was defined as the summed frequency of the annotated unique rearrangements. TCR breadth was compared between groups using two-sided Wilcoxon rank-sum tests. TCRdb re-hosts the immuneACCESS table, in-frame sequences only. Its copies lack some clones; in the studies checked, an unresolved V gene accounts for under half of them, and the cause for the rest is not known. That table furnishes V, J and clone size, whereas the DNA furnished D and trimming. The sample table records 350,000 to 600,000 clones; roughly nine tenths of these occur just once. The top ten constitute more than 1.5% of the sample.

Notes on this clone: The antigen it binds to is not known. No clone much larger than this one lies a single base away; base qualities are absent.

According to the study, the label for this sample's treatment or condition signals: around 19 received Ad26.COV2.S at low or high dose, single or two shots; about 5 received placebo; per-sample allocation not given. For vaccine and placebo recipients, repertoires were sequenced using samples collected on day 63 after the first injection. Between 29 July and 7 August 2020, Cohort 1b enrolled about two dozen adults aged 18-55 years at one site in Boston, USA. Ad26.COV2.S was a replication-incompetent adenovirus type 26 vector that expressed a prefusion-stabilized SARS-CoV-2 spike protein derived from the original Wuhan strain. The investigation overall reported the following: After vaccination, substantial breadth of spike-specific CD8+ and CD4+ T cell responses was reported. Compared with placebo recipients, Ad26.COV2.S recipients showed higher spike-specific TCR breadth (P = 0.0014). The authors noted that total T cell responses may have been underestimated by the TCR breadth and depth analyses. Comparable non-spike TCR breadth was observed between vaccine and placebo recipients, consistent with only spike being contained in the vaccine. The study was not powered to compare responses between vaccine doses or regimens.

V sheds 8 bases and J sheds 2 bases, leaving 7 bases between their ends. Via the germline V gene (reference sequence), CDR1 is SGHAT and CDR2 FQDESV. The CDR3 has 12 amino acids, counting the end cysteine and phenylalanine. Only the CDR3 DNA is retained, 36 bases long and in frame from the first base. This sequence uses TRBV11-1 and TRBJ2-1; no D gene can be assigned with confidence. This clonotype was obtained from a person between 18 and 65 years old who received the Ad26.COV2.S COVID-19 vaccine or a placebo. Sample: peripheral blood, taken in a trial of Ad26.COV2.S vaccine versus placebo. The base sequence is TGTGCCAGCGCCGGAGCCTACAATGAGCAGTTCTTC. This encodes CASAGAYNEQFF.